This T cell receptor (beta chain) was recovered during a study of T-cell reconstitution after alpha-beta-depleted transplantation in children. Trimming left V 4 bases short and J 5 bases short, with 17 bases between. The CDR3 is made up of 14 amino acids. Germline assignment: CDR1 SQVTM and CDR2 ANQGSEA. A TCRbeta library incorporating unique molecular identifiers was prepared. TCRdb re-analysed the PCR reads in MiXCR, keeping a single row per CDR3 protein. This table holds 450,000 to 600,000 distinct CDR3 sequences, about 30% found once. This TCR was recovered from a human donor who donated a stem cell graft to a child with aplastic anemia. Sequencing used PBMCs from the stem cell graft donor, obtained from the stem cell graft. The chain has TRBV29-1 and TRBJ2-5; no clear D. CDR3 loop: CSVGGVELTETQYF. The CDR3 DNA reads TGCAGCGTTGGGGGTGTGGAATTAACGGAGACCCAGTACTTC.